The count of the clone carrying this T cell receptor beta chain is one. What it recognizes is unknown. Profiled with immunoSEQ multiplex PCR; TCRdb holds only in-frame clones, not every one. Of over 25,000 clones in the sample, 70% to 85% are singletons; the top ten hold around a fifth. The data were obtained in a study of OX40 agonist ivuxolimab in advanced cancers. General observations from the study: No determination was made of the antigen specificity of the expanded peripheral T cells.

This clonotype was sampled from an adult with an advanced solid tumor such as melanoma, head and neck, liver or kidney cancer. Sequencing used CD4+ or CD8+ T cells sorted from blood, obtained in a trial of the OX40 agonist ivuxolimab.

CDR3 bases: TGTGCCAGCAGCCCAGGGCGGACCGAGGGGAATCAGCCCCAGCATTTT. This codes for CASSPGRTEGNQPQHF. The chain joins TRBV7-6 to TRBJ1-5, with D possibly being TRBD1 (5 bases). Germline V CDR1 and CDR2: SGHVS, FNYEAQ. V dropped 5 bases and J dropped 4 bases, with 18 bases sitting between them. This CDR3 comprises 16 residues. Full variable domain (remainder filled in from reference TRBV7-6 and TRBJ1-5): GAGVSQSPRYKVTKRGQDVALRCDPISGHVSLYWYRQALGQGPEFLTYFNYEAQQDKSGLPNDRFSAERPEGSISTLTIQRTEQRDSAMYRCASSPGRTEGNQPQHFGDGTRLSIL.